This section outlines one T cell receptor beta chain sequence together with its context. The data were obtained in a study of blood T cell repertoires in COVID-19. Study-wide background: Material from acute and convalescent COVID-19 was sourced from the United States, Italy and Spain. PBMCs, B-cell-depleted T cells, or T cells were the source of the cDNA or gDNA that made up the material.

Original processing methods: Nucleated cell counts were estimated from reference gene primer amplification. TCRdb's copy holds only in-frame clones and misses some; the assay was immunoSEQ multiplex PCR. V and J calls plus clone size are reproduced from that table; the DNA served to infer D and trimming. The sample contains 220,000 or so clones, roughly 84% of which appear only once. The sequence came from a woman aged 80 or over with acute or convalescent COVID-19. Source material: peripheral blood.

CDR3 sequence (DNA): TGTGCCAGCAGTGAATTGACAGGGGGCGGCAATGAGCAGTTCTTC. This codes for CASSELTGGGNEQFF. V gene TRBV2 combines with J gene TRBJ2-1, with 10 bases lining up with TRBD1. Unmatched junction bases numbered 4, after V lost 2 bases and J lost 6 bases. This CDR3 comprises 15 residues. CDR1 is SNHLY and CDR2 is FYNNEI in the germline V gene.